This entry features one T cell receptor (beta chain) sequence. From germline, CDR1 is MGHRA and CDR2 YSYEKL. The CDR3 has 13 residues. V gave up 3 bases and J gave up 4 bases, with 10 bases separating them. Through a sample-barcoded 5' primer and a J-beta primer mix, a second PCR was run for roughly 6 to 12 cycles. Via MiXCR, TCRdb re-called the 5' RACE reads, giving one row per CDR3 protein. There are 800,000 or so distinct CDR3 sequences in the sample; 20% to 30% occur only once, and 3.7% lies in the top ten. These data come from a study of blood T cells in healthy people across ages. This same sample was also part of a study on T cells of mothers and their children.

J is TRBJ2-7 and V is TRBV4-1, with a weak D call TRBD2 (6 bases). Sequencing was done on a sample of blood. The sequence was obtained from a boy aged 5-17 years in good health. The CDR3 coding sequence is TGCGCCAGCAGCCATCGACTAGTTTACGAGCAGTACTTC. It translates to CASSHRLVYEQYF.